This is a list of T cell receptor beta chains from one sample in a study of T cell repertoires in cytomegalovirus infection. MiXCR was run by TCRdb on the reads, yielding one entry per CDR3 protein. This table has 630,000 or so distinct CDR3 sequences, approximately 25% appearing once. Sample: CD8+ T cells from PBMCs. The source of these receptors is a human donor in good health (CMV status not recorded). Some clones in this sample may be carry-over from other donors' samples. CDR3s include the opening cysteine and the closing phenylalanine or tryptophan. D genes are given only for firm matches. The listing skips clone size in some rows; elsewhere it reads once, few, many or a size class.

TRBV20-1	TRBJ1-5	.	.	12	TGCAGTGCTACGACAGGCAATCAGCCCCAGCATTTT	CSATTGNQPQHF
TRBV28	TRBJ1-5	many	.	15	TGTGCCAGCAGTTTAGACGACAGTAGGAGTCAGCCCCAGCATTTT	CASSLDDSRSQPQHF
TRBV27	TRBJ1-5	.	.	14	TGTGCCAGCAGTCCCGGGCTCTACAATCAGCCCCAGCATTTT	CASSPGLYNQPQHF
TRBV6-2/TRBV6-3	TRBJ2-1	few	.	14	TGTGCCAGCAGTTACCGAGGGAATGGGAATGAGCAGTTCTTC	CASSYRGNGNEQFF
TRBV10-3	TRBJ1-2	.	TRBD1	16	TGTGCCATCACCCCTACCGGGACAGGGTCTAACTATGGCTACACCTTC	CAITPTGTGSNYGYTF
TRBV29-1	TRBJ2-3	.	TRBD2	16	TGCAGCGTTGAGTTAGCGGGGGGGCCGCGGACAGATACGCAGTATTTT	CSVELAGGPRTDTQYF
TRBV6-2/TRBV6-3	TRBJ2-7	.	TRBD2	22	TGTGCCAGCAGTTATCCCCGTTTTCCCGGATCGTTACTAGCGGATTTCTCCTACGAGCAGTACTTC	CASSYPRFPGSLLADFSYEQYF
TRBV6-1	TRBJ2-5	few	TRBD1	15	TGTGCCACCGGAACCTGGGACAGTCGAAGGGAGACCCAGTACTTC	CATGTWDSRRETQYF
TRBV6-5	TRBJ2-1	many	.	13	TGTGCCAGCAGTTATCTAGGCGGTAATGAGCAGTTCTTC	CASSYLGGNEQFF
TRBV28	TRBJ1-1	once	.	17	TGTGCCAGCATTCTAGCCGGGCGCCGTGAGTGGAACACTGAAGCTTTCTTT	CASILAGRREWNTEAFF
TRBV7-3	TRBJ2-1	many	TRBD1	14	TGTGCCAGCAGCTCCCCGGGACAGGGCAATGAGCAGTTCTTC	CASSSPGQGNEQFF
TRBV7-6	TRBJ2-1	many	.	15	TGTGCCAGCAGCTTAGATCTAGCCACCTACAATGAGCAGTTCTTC	CASSLDLATYNEQFF
TRBV7-2	TRBJ1-4	many	.	15	TGTGCCAGCAGCTTAGGGGGAGGGGCCGGGGAAAAACTGTTTTTT	CASSLGGGAGEKLFF
TRBV28	TRBJ2-5	few	.	16	TGTGCCAGCAGTTTGGTACATACAGTCTTACAAGAGACCCAGTACTTC	CASSLVHTVLQETQYF
TRBV7-9	TRBJ1-5	few	TRBD1	15	TGTGCCAGCACTCCGGAGGGGGCTGGCAATCAGCCCCAGCATTTT	CASTPEGAGNQPQHF
TRBV13	TRBJ1-1	once	.	16	TGTGCCAGCAGTCAAACCCGGGAGGGCTATGGCACTGAAGCTTTCTTT	CASSQTREGYGTEAFF
TRBV20-1	TRBJ2-7	few	.	15	TGCAGTGCTAGAGAGTTTGGCGGGCAGACCTACGAGCAGTACTTC	CSAREFGGQTYEQYF
TRBV6-5	TRBJ2-2	many	.	16	TGTGCCAGCAGTGGGGGCGGGACAGCCAACACCGGGGAGCTGTTTTTT	CASSGGGTANTGELFF
TRBV15	TRBJ2-1	many	.	14	TGTGCCACCAGCAGAGATATACGGGGCAATGAGCAGTTCTTC	CATSRDIRGNEQFF
TRBV20-1	TRBJ1-1	few	.	16	TGCAGTGCCTGGCCGGAACAAAACATTTTGAACACTGAAGCTTTCTTT	CSAWPEQNILNTEAFF
TRBV6-2/TRBV6-3	TRBJ2-2	.	.	15	TGTGCCAGCAGTCGACCCTGGGAACTGGAGGGGGAGCTGTTTTTT	CASSRPWELEGELFF
TRBV24-1	TRBJ2-2	.	.	12	TGTGCCACCATGGAGAACACCGGGGAGCTGTTTTTT	CATMENTGELFF
TRBV5-1	TRBJ1-2	.	TRBD1	17	TGCGCCAGCAGCTTGTTGGCAGGGGGCGCTTCCCTCTATGGCTACACCTTC	CASSLLAGGASLYGYTF
TRBV4-1	TRBJ1-2	.	.	17	TGCGCCAGCAGCCAAGATCGGGACACCACAAGTAACTATGGCTACACCTTC	CASSQDRDTTSNYGYTF
TRBV20-1	TRBJ2-7	few	TRBD1	16	TGCAGTGCTAGTCCTAAGACAGGGGTCGGCTCCTACGAGCAGTACTTT	CSASPKTGVGSYEQYF
TRBV6-2/TRBV6-3	TRBJ1-1	.	.	13	TGTGCCAGCAGTTACCACAGCTACACTGAAGCTTTCTTT	CASSYHSYTEAFF
TRBV6-6	TRBJ1-5	.	.	16	TGTGCCAGCAGTCTGGGAGGGACTGAAGGCAATCAGCCCCAGCATTTT	CASSLGGTEGNQPQHF
TRBV12-3/TRBV12-4	TRBJ2-7	.	TRBD2	15	TGTGCCAGCAGTTTAGTGGCTCTAGCGGGGGACGAGCAGTACTTC	CASSLVALAGDEQYF
TRBV29-1	TRBJ2-1	.	.	18	TGCAGCGTTGAATATAGACCCCCGGCCGGGGTGGAAACACATGAGCAGTTCTTC	CSVEYRPPAGVETHEQFF
TRBV12-3/TRBV12-4	TRBJ1-5	many	.	14	TGTGCCAGCAGTTACCAGGGGAGTAAAGGGTCCCAGCATTTT	CASSYQGSKGSQHF
TRBV29-1	TRBJ2-3	.	.	13	TGCAGCGTTGACGGCGGGGAGGCAGATACGCAGTATTTT	CSVDGGEADTQYF
TRBV29-1	TRBJ2-1	.	TRBD1	12	TGCAGCGTCCCATACAGGGGAGATGAGCAGTTCTTC	CSVPYRGDEQFF
TRBV28	TRBJ1-2	few	TRBD1	17	TGTGCCAGCAGTTTGGGTGGACAGGAACTTCTAATCTATGGCTACACCTTC	CASSLGGQELLIYGYTF
TRBV6-1	TRBJ1-1	many	TRBD1	16	TGTGCCAGCCCGGGGGCAGGGGGCGTTGGGTACACTGAAGCTTTCTTT	CASPGAGGVGYTEAFF
TRBV7-9	TRBJ2-1	.	.	16	TGTGCCAGCAGCCAGGGTCCGGGGAGGACCTACAATGAGCAGTTCTTC	CASSQGPGRTYNEQFF
TRBV12-3/TRBV12-4	TRBJ1-1	many	.	13	TGTGCCAGCAGTTTTAGTGGGGCCACTGAAGCTTTCTTT	CASSFSGATEAFF
TRBV7-6	TRBJ2-1	.	.	11	TGTGCCAGCGGACCTGACAATGAGCAGTTCTTC	CASGPDNEQFF
TRBV9	TRBJ1-1	.	.	16	TGTGCCAGCAGCGTACCTCTCATTGGGGTGAACACTGAAGCTTTCTTT	CASSVPLIGVNTEAFF
TRBV5-1	TRBJ2-1	many	.	15	TGCGCCAGCAGCTTGGATCAGGGATCGAACAATGAGCAGTTCTTC	CASSLDQGSNNEQFF
TRBV20-1	TRBJ2-7	many	.	13	TGCAGTGCTAATCGCCACATAAGGGGGGAGCAGTACTTC	CSANRHIRGEQYF
TRBV7-9	TRBJ2-2	many	.	14	TGTGCCAGCATCCCGGGGTTTAACACCGGGGAGCTGTTTTTT	CASIPGFNTGELFF
TRBV6-2/TRBV6-3	TRBJ2-1	.	.	13	TGTGCCAGCAGTTACTCGACCATCCATGAGCAGTTCTTC	CASSYSTIHEQFF
TRBV7-9	TRBJ2-1	.	TRBD2	14	TGTGCCAGCAGCCTGGGATCGGGGGGTTGGGAGCAGTTCTTC	CASSLGSGGWEQFF
TRBV6-5	TRBJ1-1	many	.	12	TGTGCCAGCTCATCGGGGGAGCGGAAGACTTTCTTT	CASSSGERKTFF
TRBV10-3	TRBJ2-7	.	.	15	TGTGCCATCAGTGTGAGTAGGGAGAGCTCCTACGAGCAGTACTTC	CAISVSRESSYEQYF
TRBV12-5	TRBJ1-1	many	.	16	TGTGCTGGCTCCGGGGGGACACCGTATCTGAACACTGAAGCTTTCTTT	CAGSGGTPYLNTEAFF
TRBV7-6	TRBJ1-1	many	TRBD1	15	TGTGCCAGCAGCTTGGGGACAGACATGAACACTGAAGCTTTCTTT	CASSLGTDMNTEAFF
TRBV12-3/TRBV12-4	TRBJ1-1	few	.	15	TGTGCCAGCAGTTCAACCGGGACGGTGAACACTGAAGCTTTCTTT	CASSSTGTVNTEAFF
TRBV29-1	TRBJ2-1	few	TRBD1	13	TGCAGCGCCTCCGGGACAGGGGTCCATGAGCAGTTCTTC	CSASGTGVHEQFF
TRBV20-1	TRBJ1-2	once	.	12	TGCAGTGCCAGATATTTTAACTATGGCTACACCTTC	CSARYFNYGYTF
TRBV7-6	TRBJ1-2	.	.	14	TGTGCCAGCAGCTTAGGGACAGCCCCCGAGGGCTACACCTTC	CASSLGTAPEGYTF
TRBV20-1	TRBJ2-5	many	.	16	TGCAGTGCTAGAAACCTATGGGAGGACCAGGGAGGGACCCAGTACTTC	CSARNLWEDQGGTQYF
TRBV7-9	TRBJ1-1	many	.	15	TGTGCCAGCACCTTTGGGGGGGGACTGAATACTGAAGCTTTCTTT	CASTFGGGLNTEAFF
TRBV12-3/TRBV12-4	TRBJ2-5	many	.	14	TGTGCCAGCAGGGCCGGGGGGCTCCAAGAGACCCAGTACTTC	CASRAGGLQETQYF
TRBV9	TRBJ2-3	few	.	15	TGTGCCAGCAGCGGAAGGACTGGCTCATCGGATACGCAGTATTTT	CASSGRTGSSDTQYF
TRBV7-4	TRBJ2-1	.	TRBD2	15	TGTGCCAGCAGCTGGAATCGGGACTACTACAATGAGCAGTTCTTT	CASSWNRDYYNEQFF
TRBV13	TRBJ2-3	.	TRBD1	19	TGTGCCAGCAGTGACCGGGACGGTGCGTGGGGACAGGGAATAGATACGCAGTATTTT	CASSDRDGAWGQGIDTQYF